This is a list of T cell receptor beta chains from one sample in a study of vaccination effects on CD4 cells after COVID-19. No antigen is known for these receptors. The table came from immunoSEQ multiplex PCR; TCRdb's copy has only in-frame clones and leaves some out. The sample consists of 80,000 to 95,000 clones, roughly 73% of them appearing once. Sample: CD4+ T cells from PBMCs cultured with HCoV-OC43 spike peptides, taken after COVID-19 vaccination. All receptors derive from a human donor who received a COVID-19 vaccine. Each CDR3 is given with its conserved first and last residue. Fields, in order: clone size, J gene, V gene, D gene, CDR3 protein, CDR3 DNA. A D gene is named only where the DNA matches it firmly. Rows may omit the clone size; those that give it use once, few, many or a size class.

abundance: once; j_gene: TRBJ1-2; v_gene: TRBV5-1; d_gene: -; CDR3aa: CASSLSFPVANYGYTF; CDR3nt: TGCGCCAGCAGCTTATCTTTCCCAGTAGCTAACTATGGCTACACCTTC
abundance: -; j_gene: TRBJ2-5; v_gene: TRBV5-8; d_gene: TRBD2; CDR3aa: CASSPGVAGFQETQYF; CDR3nt: TGTGCCAGCAGCCCAGGGGTAGCGGGGTTCCAAGAGACCCAGTACTTC
abundance: -; j_gene: TRBJ2-6; v_gene: TRBV4-3; d_gene: -; CDR3aa: CASSQEWAAPPNVLTF; CDR3nt: TGCGCCAGCAGCCAAGAATGGGCGGCACCACCAAACGTCCTGACTTTC
abundance: -; j_gene: TRBJ2-5; v_gene: TRBV7-9; d_gene: -; CDR3aa: CASSPIAPSRETQYF; CDR3nt: TGTGCCAGCAGCCCAATAGCGCCCTCTCGAGAGACCCAGTACTTC
abundance: -; j_gene: TRBJ2-5; v_gene: TRBV6-5; d_gene: -; CDR3aa: CASSHKRGWETQYF; CDR3nt: TGTGCCAGCAGCCACAAACGGGGGTGGGAGACCCAGTACTTC
abundance: -; j_gene: TRBJ2-3; v_gene: TRBV5-1; d_gene: -; CDR3aa: CASSLAQGETDTQYF; CDR3nt: TGCGCCAGCAGCTTGGCTCAGGGCGAAACAGATACGCAGTATTTT
abundance: -; j_gene: TRBJ1-1; v_gene: TRBV19; d_gene: TRBD1; CDR3aa: CASSTPSRDRVWNTEAFF; CDR3nt: TGTGCCAGTAGTACACCCTCCCGGGACAGGGTATGGAACACTGAAGCTTTCTTT
abundance: -; j_gene: TRBJ2-2; v_gene: TRBV21-1; d_gene: -; CDR3aa: CASSNLAGGPSTGELFF; CDR3nt: TGTGCCAGCAGCAATCTAGCGGGGGGTCCGAGCACCGGGGAGCTGTTTTTT
abundance: -; j_gene: TRBJ2-3; v_gene: TRBV24-1; d_gene: -; CDR3aa: CATSDRRGVVSQYF; CDR3nt: TGTGCCACCAGTGATAGGAGGGGGGTCGTGTCGCAGTATTTT
abundance: few; j_gene: TRBJ2-1; v_gene: TRBV10-2; d_gene: TRBD2; CDR3aa: CASSGVAGVREQFF; CDR3nt: TGCGCCAGCAGTGGAGTAGCGGGGGTACGGGAGCAGTTCTTC
abundance: -; j_gene: TRBJ1-6; v_gene: TRBV10-2; d_gene: -; CDR3aa: CASSEPGGESPLHF; CDR3nt: TGCGCCAGCAGTGAACCGGGGGGGGAATCACCCCTCCACTTT
abundance: -; j_gene: TRBJ2-2; v_gene: TRBV19; d_gene: -; CDR3aa: CASSIQGVGTGELFF; CDR3nt: TGTGCCAGTAGTATTCAAGGGGTAGGGACCGGGGAGCTGTTTTTT
abundance: -; j_gene: TRBJ1-2; v_gene: TRBV6-6; d_gene: TRBD1; CDR3aa: CASSYPGTGGSGYTF; CDR3nt: TGTGCCAGCAGTTACCCCGGGACAGGGGGCAGTGGCTACACCTTC
abundance: -; j_gene: TRBJ2-4; v_gene: TRBV5-1; d_gene: -; CDR3aa: CASSFTGPEGGIQYF; CDR3nt: TGCGCCAGCAGCTTCACAGGACCTGAAGGAGGCATTCAGTACTTC
abundance: -; j_gene: TRBJ1-3; v_gene: TRBV27; d_gene: TRBD1; CDR3aa: CASRPTGAGNTIYF; CDR3nt: TGTGCCAGCAGACCGACAGGGGCTGGAAACACCATATATTTT
abundance: -; j_gene: TRBJ2-3; v_gene: TRBV7-3; d_gene: -; CDR3aa: CASSLRRSFADTQYF; CDR3nt: TGTGCCAGCAGCTTACGTCGCTCGTTTGCGGATACGCAGTATTTT
abundance: -; j_gene: TRBJ2-2; v_gene: TRBV19; d_gene: TRBD1; CDR3aa: CASRDDRGNTGELFF; CDR3nt: TGTGCCAGTAGAGACGACAGGGGAAACACCGGGGAGCTGTTTTTT
abundance: -; j_gene: TRBJ1-2; v_gene: TRBV5-6; d_gene: -; CDR3aa: CASSLTGYYGYTF; CDR3nt: TGTGCCAGCAGCTTAACAGGGTACTATGGCTACACCTTC
abundance: few; j_gene: TRBJ1-6; v_gene: TRBV5-1; d_gene: -; CDR3aa: CASSFDRSYNSPLHF; CDR3nt: TGCGCCAGCAGCTTCGACAGGTCCTATAATTCACCCCTCCACTTT
abundance: -; j_gene: TRBJ2-1; v_gene: TRBV5-4; d_gene: -; CDR3aa: CASRAPGLGSNEQFF; CDR3nt: TGTGCCAGCAGGGCCCCGGGCCTTGGGAGCAATGAGCAGTTCTTC
abundance: -; j_gene: TRBJ2-3; v_gene: TRBV7-3; d_gene: -; CDR3aa: CASSFQGDTQYF; CDR3nt: TGTGCCAGCAGCTTTCAAGGGGATACGCAGTATTTT
abundance: -; j_gene: TRBJ2-5; v_gene: TRBV3-1/TRBV3-2; d_gene: TRBD1; CDR3aa: CASSPIDRDHETQYF; CDR3nt: TGTGCCAGCAGCCCAATTGACAGGGATCATGAGACCCAGTACTTC
abundance: -; j_gene: TRBJ2-1; v_gene: TRBV19; d_gene: -; CDR3aa: CASGGERYSYNEQFF; CDR3nt: TGTGCCAGTGGAGGAGAGCGGTACTCCTACAATGAGCAGTTCTTC
abundance: -; j_gene: TRBJ1-1; v_gene: TRBV4-3; d_gene: -; CDR3aa: CASSLTRVGVAEAFF; CDR3nt: TGCGCCAGCAGCCTCACGAGGGTAGGAGTCGCTGAAGCTTTCTTT
abundance: -; j_gene: TRBJ1-1; v_gene: TRBV24-1; d_gene: TRBD1; CDR3aa: CATSSGPGQGWPEAFF; CDR3nt: TGTGCCACCAGTTCCGGGCCGGGACAGGGGTGGCCTGAAGCTTTCTTT
abundance: few; j_gene: TRBJ1-3; v_gene: TRBV30; d_gene: -; CDR3aa: CAWRDPGFRQGNTIYF; CDR3nt: TGTGCCTGGAGGGATCCGGGATTTCGGCAAGGAAACACCATATATTTT
abundance: -; j_gene: TRBJ2-5; v_gene: TRBV9; d_gene: TRBD2; CDR3aa: CASSVGGLAGTQYF; CDR3nt: TGTGCCAGCAGCGTAGGTGGACTAGCGGGGACCCAGTACTTC
abundance: -; j_gene: TRBJ1-3; v_gene: TRBV3-1/TRBV3-2; d_gene: -; CDR3aa: CASSQAVGSGNTIYF; CDR3nt: TGTGCCAGCAGCCAAGCGGTTGGCTCTGGAAACACCATATATTTT
abundance: -; j_gene: TRBJ1-3; v_gene: TRBV10-2; d_gene: TRBD1; CDR3aa: CASSSGTGAGNTIYF; CDR3nt: TGCGCCAGCAGCTCCGGGACAGGGGCTGGAAACACCATATATTTT
abundance: -; j_gene: TRBJ2-4; v_gene: TRBV10-3; d_gene: -; CDR3aa: CAISATGSDIQYF; CDR3nt: TGTGCCATCAGTGCAACAGGGAGTGACATTCAGTACTTC
abundance: -; j_gene: TRBJ2-5; v_gene: TRBV27; d_gene: TRBD2; CDR3aa: CASSLLAGQETQYF; CDR3nt: TGTGCCAGCAGTTTACTAGCGGGGCAAGAGACCCAGTACTTC
abundance: -; j_gene: TRBJ1-4; v_gene: TRBV18; d_gene: -; CDR3aa: CASSSGATNEKLFF; CDR3nt: TGTGCCAGCTCGAGTGGTGCAACTAATGAAAAACTGTTTTTT
abundance: once; j_gene: TRBJ2-1; v_gene: TRBV10-3; d_gene: -; CDR3aa: CAISQGPTYEQFF; CDR3nt: TGTGCCATCAGCCAGGGACCCACGTATGAGCAGTTCTTC
abundance: -; j_gene: TRBJ1-1; v_gene: TRBV20-1; d_gene: -; CDR3aa: CSASGEPGRDTEAFF; CDR3nt: TGCAGTGCTAGTGGGGAACCCGGGAGGGACACTGAAGCTTTCTTT
abundance: -; j_gene: TRBJ1-4; v_gene: TRBV6-5; d_gene: -; CDR3aa: CASSYPENCEKLFF; CDR3nt: TGTGCCAGCAGTTACCCGGAGAATTGTGAAAAACTGTTTTTT
abundance: -; j_gene: TRBJ2-5; v_gene: TRBV10-1; d_gene: -; CDR3aa: CASSGGETQYF; CDR3nt: TGCGCCAGCAGTGGAGGAGAGACCCAGTACTTC
abundance: -; j_gene: TRBJ1-1; v_gene: TRBV6-6; d_gene: -; CDR3aa: CASSHQTSNTEAFF; CDR3nt: TGTGCCAGCAGCCATCAGACATCTAACACTGAAGCTTTCTTT
abundance: once; j_gene: TRBJ1-4; v_gene: TRBV29-1; d_gene: -; CDR3aa: CSVGSQTGNEKLFF; CDR3nt: TGCAGCGTTGGGTCCCAGACGGGGAATGAAAAACTGTTTTTT
abundance: -; j_gene: TRBJ2-5; v_gene: TRBV15; d_gene: -; CDR3aa: CATSRDRAETQYF; CDR3nt: TGTGCCACCAGCAGAGACCGGGCGGAGACCCAGTACTTC
abundance: few; j_gene: TRBJ1-6; v_gene: TRBV6-5; d_gene: TRBD1; CDR3aa: CASTMQPGQGSPLHF; CDR3nt: TGTGCCAGCACCATGCAACCGGGACAGGGATCACCCCTCCACTTT
abundance: -; j_gene: TRBJ2-2; v_gene: TRBV24-1; d_gene: TRBD1; CDR3aa: CATSDNRGTGELFF; CDR3nt: TGTGCCACCAGTGACAACAGGGGCACCGGGGAGCTGTTTTTT
abundance: -; j_gene: TRBJ1-5; v_gene: TRBV7-2; d_gene: -; CDR3aa: CASSNGVGTNQPQHF; CDR3nt: TGTGCCAGCAGCAACGGTGTTGGGACAAATCAGCCCCAGCATTTT
abundance: -; j_gene: TRBJ1-1; v_gene: TRBV3-1/TRBV3-2; d_gene: -; CDR3aa: CASSRRSLNTEAFF; CDR3nt: TGTGCCAGCAGCCGGCGGAGCCTGAACACTGAAGCTTTCTTT